This entry lists 31 T cell receptor beta chains sequenced from one sample in a study of CD8 T cells in Susac syndrome. With random hexamers, about 0.45 to 1 ug RNA was reverse transcribed. TCRdb called the immunoSEQ multiplex PCR reads again in MiXCR, with one record for every CDR3 protein. Among about 130,000 distinct CDR3 sequences listed, less than 95% were seen once. The sample consisted of CD4+ T cells from PBMCs. These receptors were obtained from a human donor with multiple sclerosis.

The V gene is TRBV3-1, the J gene TRBJ2-5; D not resolved. The CDR3 is 13 amino acids. Trimming shortened V by 0 bases and J by 5 bases, and 7 bases separated the two germline ends. The V gene's germline CDR1 is LGHDT and CDR2 YNNKEL (reference sequence). DNA of the CDR3: TGTGCCAGCAGCCAAGACCGAGGCGAGACCCAGTACTTC. Protein: CASSQDRGETQYF.

This clonotype was counted between two and nine times. The chain is built from TRBV5-1 and TRBJ1-2; D call uncertain. From germline, CDR1 is SGHRS and CDR2 YFSETQ. The CDR3 totals 14 residues. The germline V and J ends were trimmed by 4 bases and 0 bases, with 10 bases remaining between them. The CDR3 DNA reads as TGCGCCAGCAGCCGGGGTGGAACTAACTATGGCTACACCTTC. Its protein is CASSRGGTNYGYTF.

The sample holds one count of this clonotype. The V and J genes are TRBV7-2 and TRBJ2-3; D is undetermined. Germline V gene lookup returns CDR1 SGHTA and CDR2 FQGNSA. Trimming left V 5 bases short and J 3 bases short, with 18 bases between. The CDR3 sequence is 16 residues long. For the CDR3, the DNA is TGTGCCAGCAGCCCTCGACCGAGGATATCTACAGATACGCAGTATTTT. Protein sequence: CASSPRPRISTDTQYF.

V and J are TRBV18 and TRBJ1-1; D is unclear. The CDR3 runs to 15 residues. CDR1 is KGHSH, CDR2 LQKENI, per germline. The V and J ends lost 5 bases and 1 base respectively, with 14 bases between them. The CDR3 coding sequence is TGTGCCAGCTCATCAAAACCGGACCCGAACACTGAAGCTTTCTTT. Its protein product is CASSSKPDPNTEAFF.

The rearrangement joins TRBV5-1 to TRBJ2-2; D is possibly TRBD2 (6 bases). Deletions cut 4 bases from V and 0 bases from J, with 16 bases between. From germline, CDR1 is SGHRS and CDR2 YFSETQ. The CDR3 runs 17 residues. CDR3 sequence reads: CASSRRDSRANTGELFF. The CDR3 DNA follows: TGCGCCAGCAGCCGGCGGGACTCCCGCGCGAACACCGGGGAGCTGTTTTTT.

In its sample, this clonotype was seen once. The V gene is TRBV9, the J gene TRBJ2-3, with 7 bases identical to TRBD2. CDR3 length equals 14 residues. V was clipped by 0 bases and J by 6 bases; unmatched bases: 4. The germline V gene encodes CDR1 SGDLS and CDR2 YYNGEE. CDR3: CASSVEGRDDTQYF. The CDR3 DNA is TGTGCCAGCAGCGTAGAGGGGAGGGACGATACGCAGTATTTT.

The chain carries TRBV7-2 and TRBJ1-1; D ambiguous. This CDR3 is built from 14 residues. The germline gives CDR1 SGHTA, CDR2 FQGNSA. V was cut by 3 bases and J by 0 bases, with 8 bases left in between. CDR3 protein: CASSFGKVNTEAFF. The DNA for the CDR3 is TGTGCCAGCAGCTTCGGGAAGGTGAACACTGAAGCTTTCTTT.

In DNA form, the CDR3 reads TGTGCCAGCAGCTTAGAGGAGGGTAACTATGGCTACACCTTC. Protein product: CASSLEEGNYGYTF. The chain carries TRBV7-2 and TRBJ1-2; unclear D gene. This CDR3 spans 14 amino acids. Germline CDR1 is SGHTA and CDR2 is FQGNSA. Trimming removed 1 base from V and 1 base from J, with 7 bases in between.

The chain employs TRBV25-1 and TRBJ1-2, with no clear D. V gave up 1 base and J gave up 7 bases, with 7 bases separating them. Germline CDR1 MGHDK, CDR2 SYGVNS. The CDR3 consists of 12 residues. CDR3 sequence (DNA): TGTGCCAGCAGTGAATTCGACGGTGGCTACACCTTC. Protein product: CASSEFDGGYTF.

The chain employs TRBV12-3 or TRBV12-4 and TRBJ2-5, with a tentative D call TRBD1 (6 bases). Deletions cut 6 bases from V and 7 bases from J, with 18 bases between. The CDR3 runs 14 residues. CDR3 amino acids: CASSTTWGHPTQYF. CDR3 coding DNA: TGTGCCAGCAGCACAACCTGGGGACACCCGACCCAGTACTTC.

The chain couples TRBV23-1 to TRBJ2-3; 12 nucleotides align to TRBD2. TRBV23-1 is annotated as an ORF whose role is uncertain. V lost 4 bases, J lost 2 bases, and 1 base stayed unmatched. The CDR3 totals 15 residues. In DNA form, the CDR3 reads TGCGCCAGCAGTCGACTAGCGGGAGTCACAGATACGCAGTATTTT. Translating it yields CASSRLAGVTDTQYF.

As concerns this clonotype: A read error may produce the germline difference seen at one junction end. V gene TRBV12-3 or TRBV12-4 combines with J gene TRBJ1-3; D is ambiguous. CDR3 length: 15 amino acids. The CDR3 is CASSPGQGSENTIYF. The CDR3 DNA follows: TGTGCCAGCAGCCCCGGCCAAGGGTCTGAAAACACCATATATTTT.

The chain couples TRBV6-1 to TRBJ1-3; D is unclear. V lost 1 base and J 0 bases, leaving 10 bases between the germline ends. Germline values: CDR1 MNHNS, CDR2 SASEGT. The CDR3 covers 16 residues. CDR3 nucleotides: TGTGCCAGCAGTGAAGGCAGATTCATCTCTGGAAACACCATATATTTT. Its translation: CASSEGRFISGNTIYF.

This chain connects TRBV6-5 to TRBJ2-1, with D tentatively TRBD2 (7 bases). The CDR3 extends over 18 amino acids. CDR1 MNHEY and CDR2 SVGAGI come from the germline V gene. Trimming pared 0 bases from V and 6 bases from J, leaving 21 bases between. The CDR3: CASSYSALGGGLGNEQFF. As DNA, the CDR3 is TGTGCCAGCAGTTACTCGGCGTTGGGGGGGGGCCTCGGCAATGAGCAGTTCTTC.

Written as DNA, the CDR3 is TGTGCCAGCAGTTCTACAGGGGTCGGCTACACCTTC. It codes for CASSSTGVGYTF. This sequence joins TRBV12-3 or TRBV12-4 and TRBJ1-2, with 7 bases matching TRBD1. The CDR3 length is 12 residues. The V gene end was trimmed by 4 bases and the J gene end by 8 bases; junction bases not matched to a gene: 4.

The chain carries TRBV30 and TRBJ2-7; the D gene is possibly TRBD2 (6 bases). V was pared by 1 base and J by 3 bases, with 22 bases between. This CDR3 has 17 residues. Germline V gene lookup returns CDR1 GTSNPN and CDR2 SVGIG (reference sequence). CDR3 nucleotide sequence: TGTGCCTGGAGTGAGGGAGGAGTGATCCTGATGCACTACGAGCAGTACTTC. Protein: CAWSEGGVILMHYEQYF. Variable domain in full (rest from reference TRBV30 and TRBJ2-7): SQTIHQWPATLVQPVGSPLSLECTVEGTSNPNLYWYRQAAGRGLQLLFYSVGIGQISSEVPQNLSASRPQDRQFILSSKKLLLSDSGFYLCAWSEGGVILMHYEQYFGPGTRLTVT.

V gene TRBV14 combines with J gene TRBJ1-5; D remains unclear. CDR3 length: 15 amino acids. The germline CDR1 and CDR2 sequences are SGHDN and FVKESK. V was cut by 1 base and J by 4 bases, with 11 bases left in between. The CDR3 DNA is TGTGCCAGCAGCCAAGCGGCCAGTGGGAATCAGCCCCAGCATTTT. This sequence encodes CASSQAASGNQPQHF.

The chain recombines TRBV20-1 with TRBJ2-7; 8 bases fit TRBD2. The ends lost 3 bases at V and 4 bases at J; junction bases unmatched: 8. Germline V gene sequence: CDR1 DFQATT, CDR2 SNEGSKA (reference sequence). There are 14 residues in the CDR3. CDR3 sequence reads: CSARLLAVSYEQYF. The CDR3 DNA sequence: TGCAGTGCTAGGTTACTAGCGGTGAGTTACGAGCAGTACTTC.

The chain combines TRBV30 with TRBJ1-2, with D hard to call. V was trimmed by 7 bases and J by 1 base, leaving 13 bases between them. Germline V gives CDR1 GTSNPN, CDR2 SVGIG (reference sequence). The CDR3 has 13 amino acids. CDR3: CAFGVRNNYGYTF. CDR3 coding DNA: TGTGCCTTCGGAGTACGGAATAACTATGGCTACACCTTC.

CDR3 region: CATSRKPGQGAGTQYF. DNA for the CDR3: TGTGCCACCAGCAGAAAACCGGGACAGGGGGCGGGGACCCAGTACTTC. V is TRBV15 and J is TRBJ2-5, with TRBD1 matching over 12 bases. Germline-derived CDR1 and CDR2 are LNHNV and YYDKDF (reference sequence). Trimming at V came to 2 bases and at J to 7 bases, leaving 8 bases not matched to a gene. This CDR3 is 16 amino acids long.

The genes are TRBV5-4 and TRBJ1-1, with D perhaps matching TRBD1 (6 bases). The CDR3 length is 14 residues. V was trimmed by 5 bases and J by 4 bases, leaving 15 bases between them. Germline loops: CDR1 SGHNT, CDR2 YYREEE (reference sequence). In DNA, the CDR3 is TGTGCCAGCAGTTCCCAGGGGTCGGGCACTGAAGCTTTCTTT. This translates into CASSSQGSGTEAFF.

The sample holds one count of this clonotype. The chain couples TRBV7-2 to TRBJ1-2, with D possibly being TRBD1 (5 bases). This CDR3 has 15 residues. Germline CDR1 and CDR2: SGHTA and FQGNSA. V lost 5 bases and J 1 base, leaving 14 bases between the germline ends. The CDR3: CASSGYRLHNYGYTF. The CDR3 bases are TGTGCCAGCAGCGGCTACAGGCTACATAACTATGGCTACACCTTC.

The chain employs TRBV20-1 and TRBJ1-3; D gene uncertain. Germline-derived CDR1 and CDR2 are DFQATT and SNEGSKA (reference sequence). V dropped 1 base and J dropped 1 base, with 8 bases sitting between them. The CDR3 has 14 amino acids. The DNA for the CDR3 is TGCAGTGCTAGAGGAAGAGGTTCTGGAAACACCATATATTTT. It translates to CSARGRGSGNTIYF.

The genes are TRBV10-3 and TRBJ1-2; D uncertain. Germline V CDR1 and CDR2: ENHRY, SYGVKD. The CDR3 has 12 amino acids. V dropped 4 bases and J dropped 3 bases, with 6 bases sitting between them. The DNA for the CDR3 is TGTGCCATCAGTGGCCCCGACTATGGCTACACCTTC. Its translation: CAISGPDYGYTF.

V and J are TRBV2 and TRBJ2-5, with D unclear. Germline V lookup: CDR1 SNHLY, CDR2 FYNNEI. This CDR3 comprises 13 residues. V gave up 7 bases and J gave up 1 base, with 10 bases separating them. CDR3 amino acids: CASTLRPQETQYF. CDR3 nucleotide sequence: TGTGCCAGCACCCTCAGACCCCAAGAGACCCAGTACTTC.

This chain uses TRBV6-5 with TRBJ1-4; 8 bases are shared with TRBD1. The CDR3 has 15 residues. Germline V gives CDR1 MNHEY, CDR2 SVGAGI. V lost 5 bases, J lost 5 bases, and 7 bases stayed unmatched. The CDR3 DNA reads TGTGCCAGCAGTCGGGGACAGGCCTCGAATGAAAAACTGTTTTTT. Protein sequence: CASSRGQASNEKLFF.

The V gene is TRBV7-2, the J gene TRBJ2-7, with D maybe TRBD1 (6 bases). Trimming took 5 bases from V and 7 from J, leaving 9 bases between them. CDR3 length equals 11 residues. Germline V gene lookup returns CDR1 SGHTA and CDR2 FQGNSA. The CDR3 coding sequence is TGTGCCAGCAGCCAAGGGGGAGAGCAGTACTTC. It is translated as CASSQGGEQYF.

The chain recombines TRBV12-3 or TRBV12-4 with TRBJ2-3; 7 bases fit TRBD2. Trimming removed 9 bases from V and 3 bases from J; junction bases left unmatched: 12. This CDR3 has 15 amino acids. This chain's CDR3 is CASSWGGSGTDTQYF. CDR3 in DNA: TGTGCCAGTTCCTGGGGGGGTAGCGGGACAGATACGCAGTATTTT.

This chain connects TRBV2 to TRBJ1-5; 7 bases are a match to TRBD1. The CDR3 runs 14 residues. The germline V gene has CDR1 SNHLY and CDR2 FYNNEI. The V gene end was trimmed by 10 bases and the J gene end by 6 bases; junction bases not matched to a gene: 12. The CDR3 DNA is TGTGCCACCCAGTCCCGGGACAGTAGTCAGCCCCAGCATTTT. Translation: CATQSRDSSQPQHF. The full variable domain, rest sourced from reference TRBV2 and TRBJ1-5, is EPEVTQTPSHQVTQMGQEVILRCVPISNHLYFYWYRQILGQKVEFLVSFYNNEISEKSEIFDDQFSVERPDGSNFTLKIRSTKLEDSAMYFCATQSRDSSQPQHFGDGTRLSIL.

This clonotype came up once. This chain links TRBV20-1 with TRBJ1-2; D not certain. Trimming left V 0 bases short and J 1 base short, with 6 bases between. Per germline, CDR1 DFQATT and CDR2 SNEGSKA (reference sequence). The CDR3 is made up of 13 amino acids. The CDR3 region is CSAREGGNYGYTF. The CDR3 coding sequence is TGCAGTGCTAGAGAGGGCGGTAACTATGGCTACACCTTC.

The chain couples TRBV5-1 to TRBJ1-1; tentative D call: TRBD1 (5 bases). V lost 3 bases and J 6 bases, leaving 21 bases between the germline ends. CDR1 is SGHRS and CDR2 is YFSETQ in the germline V gene. This CDR3 has 16 residues. This chain's CDR3 is CASSWGFGRRMAEAFF. Written as DNA, the CDR3 is TGCGCCAGCAGCTGGGGGTTCGGTCGGCGAATGGCTGAAGCTTTCTTT.